This is a list of T cell receptor beta chains from one sample in a study of Graves' ophthalmopathy and Graves' hyperthyroidism. TCRdb used MiXCR to reprocess the multiplex PCR reads, holding one entry per CDR3 protein. Seen here are around 660,000 distinct CDR3 sequences, about two fifths observed once, and the top ten hold over 2.5%. The material sequenced was peripheral blood. The receptors here all came from an adult man with Graves' ophthalmopathy. Each CDR3 is given with its conserved first and last residue. The D gene is left open where the match is weak. Clone size is stated in some rows and not others, as once, few, many or a class when expanded.

. TRBJ1-1 many TRBV7-8 TGTGCCAGCAGCTTAATGAGGGTTGGGGCTGAAGCTTTCTTT CASSLMRVGAEAFF
TRBD1 TRBJ1-2 many TRBV24-1 TGTGCCACCAGTGAGACCGGGACAGGGCATTCCGGCTACACCTTC CATSETGTGHSGYTF
TRBD2 TRBJ2-7 many TRBV20-1 TGCAGTGCTAGAGGGAGGACTAGCGGCGAGCAGTACTTC CSARGRTSGEQYF
. TRBJ1-2 few TRBV14 TGTGCCAGCAGTGATCTGGATCTCGTGGGGGGCTACACCTTC CASSDLDLVGGYTF
TRBD1 TRBJ1-4 . TRBV15 TGTGCCACCAACCAGGACAGGAGCAATAAAAAACTGTTTTTT CATNQDRSNKKLFF
TRBD1 TRBJ1-6 . TRBV6-4 TGTGCCAGCAGTGACGGGACAGGGAGTTCACCCCTCCACTTT CASSDGTGSSPLHF
TRBD1 TRBJ1-2 . TRBV25-1 TGTGCCAGCAGTGACCCGGGACAGGGGGATGGCTACACCTTC CASSDPGQGDGYTF
TRBD2 TRBJ2-5 many TRBV20-1 TGCAGTGCTAGAGATGGGACTAGCGGGAACCAAGAGACCCAGTACTTC CSARDGTSGNQETQYF
TRBD1 TRBJ1-3 . TRBV9 TGTGCCAGCAGCACGGGACAGGGCAGTTTCTCTGGAAACACCATATATTTT CASSTGQGSFSGNTIYF
. TRBJ2-1 . TRBV7-2 TGTGCCAGCAGCTGGCAGGGGGGGAATGAGCAGTTCTTC CASSWQGGNEQFF
TRBD1 TRBJ2-7 few TRBV5-1 TGCGCCAGCAGCTTAGGACAGGGTAAAGATGAGCAGTACTTC CASSLGQGKDEQYF
. TRBJ2-2 many TRBV5-1 TGCGCCAGCAGGTTCGAGGGACGCACCGGGGAGCTGTTTTTT CASRFEGRTGELFF
TRBD1 TRBJ2-2 few TRBV20-1 TGCAGTGCTAGAGACGACAGGGGGATCGCCGGGGAGCTGTTTTTT CSARDDRGIAGELFF
. TRBJ1-4 . TRBV25-1 TGTGCCAGCAGTGACCCCGGTGCAACTAATGAAAAACTGTTTTTT CASSDPGATNEKLFF
. TRBJ2-7 . TRBV25-1 TGTGCCAGCAACGTGCCGGAAACCTACGAGCAGTACTTC CASNVPETYEQYF
. TRBJ2-6 . TRBV12-3/TRBV12-4 TGTGCCAGCAGTCTTGGGAACATTGCAGGGGCCAACGTCCTGACTTTC CASSLGNIAGANVLTF
. TRBJ2-7 few TRBV7-2 TGTGCCAGCAGCCAAGCGGACAATCCCTCCTACGAGCAGTACTTC CASSQADNPSYEQYF
TRBD2 TRBJ2-7 many TRBV19 TGTGCCAGTAGGTGGGGGACTAGCGGAATCTACGAGCAGTACTTC CASRWGTSGIYEQYF
. TRBJ2-5 many TRBV25-1 TGTGCCAGCAGTACAGGGACCAACATGGGGGAGACCCAGTACTTC CASSTGTNMGETQYF
TRBD2 TRBJ2-1 many TRBV20-1 TGCAGTGCCACGCCGGGGGGGTACAATGAGCAGTTCTTC CSATPGGYNEQFF
TRBD2 TRBJ2-7 . TRBV7-9 TGTGCCAGCAGCTTAGCCCTTAGCGGGGAGCAGTACTTC CASSLALSGEQYF
. TRBJ1-2 once TRBV29-1 TGCAGCGTGGATAGGAACACCGGGGGCAATGGCTACACCTTC CSVDRNTGGNGYTF
TRBD1 TRBJ1-2 . TRBV12-3/TRBV12-4 TGTGCTAGTGGTTTGGGGACAGGGAAATTCTATGGCTACACCTTC CASGLGTGKFYGYTF
. TRBJ2-6 . TRBV29-1 TGCAGCGTGGGGACGGCGGTCCTGACTTTC CSVGTAVLTF
TRBD1 TRBJ2-5 . TRBV2 TGTGCCAGCAGTGCCTCCGGGACAGGGGGCGCGTTGGAGACCCAGTACTTC CASSASGTGGALETQYF
. TRBJ1-1 . TRBV6-6 TGTGCCACGTCAACAGGGTCGGGAAACACTGAAGCTTTCTTT CATSTGSGNTEAFF
. TRBJ1-1 . TRBV5-1 TGCGCCAGCAGCCAAGTAGTCCCCGGGACGTGGGGAACTGAAGCTTTCTTT CASSQVVPGTWGTEAFF
TRBD1 TRBJ1-4 many TRBV2 TGTGCCAGCAGAAGACAGGGATTGGATGAAAAACTGTTTTTT CASRRQGLDEKLFF
TRBD1 TRBJ2-7 many TRBV19 TGTGCCAGTAGTACCAGACAGGGTACCTACGAGCAGTACTTC CASSTRQGTYEQYF
. TRBJ1-4 many TRBV7-9 TGTGCCAGCAGCTTATTCCCGGGACTTGGCGAAAAACTGTTTTTT CASSLFPGLGEKLFF
. TRBJ1-2 . TRBV29-1 TGCAGCGCCGCCGCTGGGGCTGGAGGAAACACCTTC CSAAAGAGGNTF
. TRBJ2-7 many TRBV7-9 TGTGCCAGCAGCCGTAGCGGAGTCTCCTACGAGCAGTACTTC CASSRSGVSYEQYF
. TRBJ1-2 . TRBV10-3 TGTGCCATCAGTGAGGAGGGGGTTTATGGCTACACCTTC CAISEEGVYGYTF
. TRBJ2-6 . TRBV24-1 TGTGCCACCAGTGACCAGAGTGGGGCCAACGTCCTGACTTTC CATSDQSGANVLTF
. TRBJ1-4 many TRBV7-8 TGTGCCAGCAGCCCCCGGGGGACTTGGGAAAAACTGTTTTTT CASSPRGTWEKLFF
TRBD2 TRBJ2-2 . TRBV24-1 TGTGCCAGCAGCCAGCCGCAATTTGCGGGGGGTAACACCGGGGAGCTGTTTTTT CASSQPQFAGGNTGELFF
TRBD2 TRBJ2-7 many TRBV10-3 TGTGCCATCAGTGAATCCAGCGGGAGCACCTACGAGCAGTACTTC CAISESSGSTYEQYF
. TRBJ1-3 many TRBV7-2 TGTGCCAGCAGCTTACAGGATCCGAACTCTGGAAACACCATATATTTT CASSLQDPNSGNTIYF
. TRBJ2-5 . TRBV5-1 TGCGCCAGCACCTGGATAGGGCCTCCGTACTTC CASTWIGPPYF
TRBD2 TRBJ2-7 few TRBV19 TGTGCCACCCGGGGAGCGGGGGCCTACGAGCAGTACTTC CATRGAGAYEQYF
TRBD1 TRBJ2-5 many TRBV20-1 TGCAGTGCTGGGACAGGGGAAGAGACCCAGTACTTC CSAGTGEETQYF
. TRBJ2-7 many TRBV2 TGTGCCAGCATTGGCGGGGAGCAGTACTTC CASIGGEQYF
. TRBJ1-2 few TRBV10-3 TGTGCCATCAGTGAGGATGAGGGCGGAAACACCTTC CAISEDEGGNTF
. TRBJ1-5 . TRBV19 TGTGCCAGTAAGCAGCTGGACCAAGAGACCCAGCATTTT CASKQLDQETQHF
TRBD2 TRBJ2-5 many TRBV7-9 TGTGCCAGCAGCGTTGGGACTAGCGGGAGTCGGATAGAGACCCAGTACTTC CASSVGTSGSRIETQYF
. TRBJ2-5 many TRBV13 TGTGCCAGCGGTCGTCAGGCAACGGATGAGACCCAGTACTTC CASGRQATDETQYF
. TRBJ1-1 many TRBV19 TGTGCCAGTAGTCCCCGGGGTCTGAACACTGAAGCTTTCTTT CASSPRGLNTEAFF
TRBD1 TRBJ2-6 . TRBV29-1 TGCAGCGTAGCCAGACAGGGAGAGGACAACTCTGGGGCCAACGTCCTGACTTTC CSVARQGEDNSGANVLTF
. TRBJ2-5 many TRBV5-1 TGCGCCAGCAGCTTGTTCTTGCAAGAGACCCAGTACTTC CASSLFLQETQYF
TRBD1 TRBJ1-2 . TRBV7-2 TGTGCCAGCAGCTTAGGGAGGGGGCGGGGTAACTATGGCTACACCTTC CASSLGRGRGNYGYTF
TRBD1 TRBJ1-1 many TRBV6-6 TGTGCCAGCAGTTCCTACAGGGGGGAAGCTTTCTTT CASSSYRGEAFF